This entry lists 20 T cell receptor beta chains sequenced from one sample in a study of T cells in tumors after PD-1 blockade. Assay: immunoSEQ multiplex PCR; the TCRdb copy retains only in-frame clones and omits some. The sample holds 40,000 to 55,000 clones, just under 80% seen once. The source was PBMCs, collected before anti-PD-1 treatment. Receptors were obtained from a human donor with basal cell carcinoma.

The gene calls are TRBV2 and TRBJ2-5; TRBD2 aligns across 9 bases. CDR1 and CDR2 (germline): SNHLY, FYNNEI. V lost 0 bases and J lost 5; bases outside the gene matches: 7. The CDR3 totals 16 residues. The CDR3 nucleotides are TGTGCCAGCAGTGAAGCGCTTCGCGGGAGGGCGGAGACCCAGTACTTC. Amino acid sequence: CASSEALRGRAETQYF.

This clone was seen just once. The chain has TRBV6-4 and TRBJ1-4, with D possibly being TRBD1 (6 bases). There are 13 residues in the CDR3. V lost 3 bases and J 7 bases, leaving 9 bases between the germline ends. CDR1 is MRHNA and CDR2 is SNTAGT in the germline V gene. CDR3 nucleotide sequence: TGTGCCAGCAGTGAACAGGGAGGTGAAAAACTGTTTTTT. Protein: CASSEQGGEKLFF.

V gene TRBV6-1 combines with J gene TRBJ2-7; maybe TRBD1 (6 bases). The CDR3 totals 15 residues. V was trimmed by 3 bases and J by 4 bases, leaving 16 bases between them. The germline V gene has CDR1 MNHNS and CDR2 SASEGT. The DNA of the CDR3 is TGTGCCAGCAGTGATTTGGTATGGGACACTTACGAGCAGTACTTC. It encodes CASSDLVWDTYEQYF.

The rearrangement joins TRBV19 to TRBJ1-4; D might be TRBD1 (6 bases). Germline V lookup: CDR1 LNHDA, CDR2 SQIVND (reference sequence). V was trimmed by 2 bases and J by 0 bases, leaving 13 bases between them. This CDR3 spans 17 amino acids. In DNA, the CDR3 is TGTGCCAGTAGTATAATCGGGACACACCCAACTAATGAAAAACTGTTTTTT. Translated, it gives CASSIIGTHPTNEKLFF.

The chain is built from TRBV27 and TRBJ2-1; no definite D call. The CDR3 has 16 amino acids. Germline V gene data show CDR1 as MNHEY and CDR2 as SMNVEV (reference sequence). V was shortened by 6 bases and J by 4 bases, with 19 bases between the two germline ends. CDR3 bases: TGTGCCAGCAGGGGCATAGTGGCCCTGCTATACAATGAGCAGTTCTTC. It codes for CASRGIVALLYNEQFF.

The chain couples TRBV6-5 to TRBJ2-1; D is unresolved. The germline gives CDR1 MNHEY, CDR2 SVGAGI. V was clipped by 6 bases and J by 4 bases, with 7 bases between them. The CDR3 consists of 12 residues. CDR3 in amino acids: CASSLKYNEQFF. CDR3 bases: TGTGCCAGCAGCCTGAAGTACAATGAGCAGTTCTTC.

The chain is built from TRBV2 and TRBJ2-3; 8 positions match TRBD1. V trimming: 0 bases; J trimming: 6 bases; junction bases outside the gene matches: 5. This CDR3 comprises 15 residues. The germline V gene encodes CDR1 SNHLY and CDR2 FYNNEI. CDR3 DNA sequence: TGTGCCAGCAGTGAAGCGGGGGACAGGTCGGATACGCAGTATTTT. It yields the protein CASSEAGDRSDTQYF.

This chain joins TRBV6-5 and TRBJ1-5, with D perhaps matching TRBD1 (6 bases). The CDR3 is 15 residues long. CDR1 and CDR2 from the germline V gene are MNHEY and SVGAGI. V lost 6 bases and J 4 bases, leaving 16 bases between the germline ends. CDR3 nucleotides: TGTGCCAGCAGACCCGGGGGGGGCGCGAATCAGCCCCAGCATTTT. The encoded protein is CASRPGGGANQPQHF.

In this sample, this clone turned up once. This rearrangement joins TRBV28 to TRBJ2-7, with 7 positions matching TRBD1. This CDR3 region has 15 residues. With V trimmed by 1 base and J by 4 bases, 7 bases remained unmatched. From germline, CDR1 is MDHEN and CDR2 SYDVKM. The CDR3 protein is CASSLSSVRGYEQYF. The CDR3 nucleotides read TGTGCCAGCAGTTTATCTTCGGTCAGGGGGTACGAGCAGTACTTC.

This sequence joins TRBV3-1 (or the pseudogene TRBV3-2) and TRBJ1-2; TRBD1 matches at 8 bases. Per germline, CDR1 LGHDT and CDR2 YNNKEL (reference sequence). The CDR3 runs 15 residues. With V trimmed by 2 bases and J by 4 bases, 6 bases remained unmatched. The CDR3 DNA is TGTGCCAGCAGCCAAACAGGGGGTTTGGGCTATGGCTACACCTTC. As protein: CASSQTGGLGYGYTF.

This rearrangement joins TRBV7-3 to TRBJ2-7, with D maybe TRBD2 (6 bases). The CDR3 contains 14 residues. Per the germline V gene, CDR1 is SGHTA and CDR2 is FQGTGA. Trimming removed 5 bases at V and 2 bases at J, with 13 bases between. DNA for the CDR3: TGTGCCAGCAGCCGACTAGGGACGGCCTACGAGCAGTACTTC. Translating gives CASSRLGTAYEQYF. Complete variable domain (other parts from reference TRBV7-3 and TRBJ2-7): GAGVSQTPSNKVTEKGKYVELRCDPISGHTALYWYRQSLGQGPEFLIYFQGTGAADDSGLPNDRFFAVRPEGSVSTLKIQRTERGDSAVYLCASSRLGTAYEQYFGPGTRLTVT.

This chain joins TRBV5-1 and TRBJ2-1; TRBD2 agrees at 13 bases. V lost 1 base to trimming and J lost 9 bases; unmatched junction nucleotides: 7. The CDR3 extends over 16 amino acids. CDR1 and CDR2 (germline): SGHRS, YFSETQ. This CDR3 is CASSLRTSGSIGEQFF. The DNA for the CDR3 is TGCGCCAGCAGCTTGCGGACTAGCGGGAGTATTGGTGAGCAGTTCTTC. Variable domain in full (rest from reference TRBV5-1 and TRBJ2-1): KAGVTQTPRYLIKTRGQQVTLSCSPISGHRSVSWYQQTPGQGLQFLFEYFSETQRNKGNFPGRFSGRQFSNSRSEMNVSTLELGDSALYLCASSLRTSGSIGEQFFGPGTRLTVL.

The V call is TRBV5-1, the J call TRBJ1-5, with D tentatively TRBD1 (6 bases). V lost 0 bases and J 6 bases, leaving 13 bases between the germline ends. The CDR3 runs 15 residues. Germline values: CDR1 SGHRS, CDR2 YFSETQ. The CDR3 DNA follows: TGCGCCAGCAGCTTGGAACCAGGGGTAGGTCAGCCCCAGCATTTT. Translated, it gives CASSLEPGVGQPQHF.

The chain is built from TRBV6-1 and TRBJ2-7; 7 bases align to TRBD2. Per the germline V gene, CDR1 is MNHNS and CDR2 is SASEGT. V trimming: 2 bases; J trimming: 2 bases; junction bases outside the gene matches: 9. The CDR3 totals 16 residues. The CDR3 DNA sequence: TGTGCCAGCAGTGAAAGGTCCCGGGGGGACCCCTACGAGCAGTACTTC. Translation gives CASSERSRGDPYEQYF.

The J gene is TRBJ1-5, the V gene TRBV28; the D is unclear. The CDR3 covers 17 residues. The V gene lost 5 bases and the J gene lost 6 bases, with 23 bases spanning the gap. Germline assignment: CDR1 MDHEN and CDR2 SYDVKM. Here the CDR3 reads CASSPPARVQTGQPQHF. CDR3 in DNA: TGTGCCAGCAGTCCCCCGGCGCGGGTCCAAACGGGTCAGCCCCAGCATTTT.

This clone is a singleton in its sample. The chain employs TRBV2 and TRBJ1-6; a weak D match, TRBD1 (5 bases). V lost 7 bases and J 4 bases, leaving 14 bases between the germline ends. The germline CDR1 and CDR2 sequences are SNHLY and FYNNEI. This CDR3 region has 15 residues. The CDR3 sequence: CASKLGTNYNSPLHF. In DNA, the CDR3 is TGTGCCAGCAAGCTGGGGACCAATTATAATTCACCCCTCCACTTT.

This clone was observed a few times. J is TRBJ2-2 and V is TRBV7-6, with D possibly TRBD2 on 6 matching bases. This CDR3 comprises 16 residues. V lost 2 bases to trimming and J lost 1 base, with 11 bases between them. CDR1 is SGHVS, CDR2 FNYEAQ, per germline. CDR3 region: CASSLWRGGNTGELFF. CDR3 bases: TGTGCCAGCAGCTTATGGCGGGGTGGGAACACCGGGGAGCTGTTTTTT.

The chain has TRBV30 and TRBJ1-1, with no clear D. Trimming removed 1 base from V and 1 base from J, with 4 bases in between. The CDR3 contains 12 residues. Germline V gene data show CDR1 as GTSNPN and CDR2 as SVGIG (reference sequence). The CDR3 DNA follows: TGTGCCTGGAGTGACAGGAACACTGAAGCTTTCTTT. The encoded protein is CAWSDRNTEAFF.

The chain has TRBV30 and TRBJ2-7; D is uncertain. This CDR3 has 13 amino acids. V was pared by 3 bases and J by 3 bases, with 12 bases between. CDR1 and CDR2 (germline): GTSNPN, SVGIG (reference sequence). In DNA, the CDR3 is TGTGCCTGGAGCCCGGGCAGGATCTACGAGCAGTACTTC. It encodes CAWSPGRIYEQYF.

The CDR3 loop is CASSRWTGRDTEAFF. In nucleotides, the CDR3 is TGCGCCAGCAGCAGGTGGACAGGGAGGGACACTGAAGCTTTCTTT. The chain links TRBV5-1 to TRBJ1-1, with 8 bases identical to TRBD1. CDR1 SGHRS and CDR2 YFSETQ come from the germline V gene. The trim removed 4 bases at V and 3 bases at J, leaving 8 bases unmatched. The CDR3 covers 15 residues.